This T cell receptor beta chain was identified in a study of blood T cell repertoires in COVID-19. Overall study context: Samples of COVID-19 (acute and convalescent) were obtained from the United States, Italy and Spain. Sources were T cells, B-cell-depleted T cells, or PBMCs; the material itself was cDNA or gDNA.

Original processing methods: Estimation of nucleated cell counts relied on the amplification of reference gene primers. The data were produced by immunoSEQ multiplex PCR, yet TCRdb's version contains in-frame clones alone and is incomplete. That table supplies the V and J calls and clone size; D and trimming were determined from the DNA. This sample has approximately 250,000 clones, with 84% found just once. CDR3 length: 18 residues. Germline lookup yields CDR1 LGHNA and CDR2 YNFKEQ. V trimming: 0 bases; J trimming: 3 bases; junction bases outside the gene matches: 5. Sample: peripheral blood. The receptor comes from a man in his forties who had recovered from COVID-19. The genes are TRBV4-2 and TRBJ2-3, with TRBD2 matching 14 bases. The CDR3 loop is CASSQDPGTSGSTDTQYF. In nucleotides, the CDR3 is TGTGCCAGCAGCCAAGATCCAGGGACTAGCGGGAGTACAGATACGCAGTATTTT.